This TCR beta chain is drawn from a study of shared clonotypes between healthy human individuals. Study results and caveats: Tissues were not sampled, only blood, and their repertoires likely differ. The study's rarefaction showed incomplete sorted-subset sequencing despite large depth.

An assay was performed, and its level was deep. The authors' processing: Filtering differed since immunoSEQ provided only junctions, with no quality scores. This table comes from immunoSEQ multiplex PCR, and its TCRdb copy is limited to in-frame clones, with some not included. Clone size and the V and J calls come from that table; the DNA yielded D and trimming. Of under 850,000 clones listed, around 93% are singletons. Germline V CDR1 and CDR2: SGDLS, YYNGEE. The CDR3 covers 15 residues. Trimming cost V 0 bases and J 0 bases, with 10 bases left between them. For this clone: Its specificity is not known.

Naivety among CD8 cells was defined by CD45RO negativity and positive CCR7 selection, thereby excluding terminally differentiated effector memory CD45RA+ cells. The specimen sequenced was naive CD8+ T cells sorted from blood. The receptor comes from a man younger than 40 in good health. This chain connects TRBV9 to TRBJ2-7, with D possibly being TRBD1 or TRBD2 (5 bases each). CDR3 in amino acids: CASSVGDDFSYEQYF. CDR3 nucleotide sequence: TGTGCCAGCAGCGTAGGGGACGACTTCTCCTACGAGCAGTACTTC.